Sequencing of this T cell receptor (beta chain) was carried out in a study of radiation and T cells in renal cell carcinoma. Study background: Nephrectomy followed 15 Gy stereotactic body radiation by 4 weeks. Study results and caveats: From baseline, blood top tumor clonotypes peaked at 2 weeks post-radiation.

Details on this clone: The antigen is undetermined.

Stated time point: blood 2 weeks post-SBRT. Treatment defined: 15 Gy SBRT to primary tumor, nephrectomy 4 weeks later. Radiation-treated patients gave blood at baseline, week 2 and week 4. Clear cell pathology was present in this patient's renal cell carcinoma. The CDR3 runs 15 residues. V was pared by 3 bases and J by 5 bases, with 14 bases between. Germline-derived CDR1 and CDR2 are SGHRS and YFSETQ. Method: immunoSEQ multiplex PCR; TCRdb's copy keeps in-frame clones and lacks some. The repertoire holds 70,000 or so clones, with about 80% as singletons. This TCR was sampled from a man in his 60s with renal cell carcinoma. Sequenced here: blood, sampled from a patient whose treatment included radiotherapy and nephrectomy. The chain joins TRBV5-1 to TRBJ2-2, with D possibly being TRBD2 (5 bases). The CDR3 bases are TGCGCCAGCAGCTCTGGAGGAATGACAACCGGGGAGCTGTTTTTT. Protein sequence: CASSSGGMTTGELFF. Using reference TRBV5-1 and TRBJ2-2 for the parts outside the CDR3, the full variable domain is KAGVTQTPRYLIKTRGQQVTLSCSPISGHRSVSWYQQTPGQGLQFLFEYFSETQRNKGNFPGRFSGRQFSNSRSEMNVSTLELGDSALYLCASSSGGMTTGELFFGEGSRLTVL.